A selection of T cell receptor beta chains follows, all from one sample in a study of T cells and copy number aberrations in small-cell lung cancer. The assay was immunoSEQ multiplex PCR, and TCRdb's table has in-frame clones only and misses some. Among fewer than 1,500 clones listed, over 80% were seen once. Sample: tumor tissue. Source of these receptors: a woman aged 50 to 60 with small cell lung cancer. Each CDR3 is given with its conserved first and last residue. Each record gives: clone size, J gene, V gene, D gene, CDR3 DNA, CDR3 protein. The D gene is left open where the match is weak. Size is stated for part of the rows, as once, few or many counts, or as a class when the clone is expanded.

-,TRBJ1-1,TRBV6-5,-,TGTGCCATCCGGAGTTGGAACACTGAAGCTTTCTTT,CAIRSWNTEAFF
-,TRBJ2-3,TRBV19,-,TGTGCCAGTACCGGACTAACCGCGAATACGCAGTATTTT,CASTGLTANTQYF
-,TRBJ2-7,TRBV5-1,TRBD2,TGCGCCAGCAGCATAACTAGCGGGGGGAGCTCCTACGAGCAGTACTTC,CASSITSGGSSYEQYF
-,TRBJ1-2,TRBV4-1,TRBD1,TGCGCCAGCAGCCAAGGACAGGGGGCCCAATATAACTATGGCTACACCTTC,CASSQGQGAQYNYGYTF
-,TRBJ1-2,TRBV30,TRBD1,TGTGCCTGGAGTGTGCAGGGGGCCGACTATGGCTACACCTTC,CAWSVQGADYGYTF
once,TRBJ2-1,TRBV29-1,-,TGCAGCGTTAGACCGGCCCTAGTGGGCGAGCAGTTCTTC,CSVRPALVGEQFF